One sample yielded the 22 T cell receptor beta chains listed below, sequenced in a study of CD8+CD57+ T cells in acquired aplastic anemia. According to the study, genomic DNA was the template for TCR beta VDJ and CDR3 profiling. TCRdb re-derived calls from the reads in MiXCR, one entry per CDR3 protein. The table shows some 120,000 distinct CDR3 sequences, with roughly 50% occurring only once. Sequencing was performed on sorted CD4+, CD8+, or CD8+CD57+ T cells (not recorded which) from PBMCs. All receptors derive from a human donor in good health, serving as a control.

This clonotype has a count of ten or more. This CDR3 is CSYKQYQETQYF. The DNA for the CDR3 is TGCAGCTATAAACAGTACCAAGAGACCCAGTACTTC. V and J are TRBV29-1 and TRBJ2-5; D ambiguous. V lost 8 bases and J 0 bases, leaving 10 bases between the germline ends. The CDR3 is made up of 12 amino acids. Germline V lookup: CDR1 SQVTM, CDR2 ANQGSEA.

The DNA of the CDR3 is TGTGCCAGCAGCCTGACTCATGTGGCAGATACGCAGTATTTT. It specifies CASSLTHVADTQYF. This chain uses TRBV7-2 with TRBJ2-3; D remains unclear. The CDR3 sequence is 14 residues long. Germline V gene sequence: CDR1 SGHTA, CDR2 FQGNSA. Deletions cut 5 bases from V and 4 bases from J, with 13 bases between.

The gene calls are TRBV4-3 and TRBJ2-2; D might be TRBD1 (6 bases). Trimming removed 4 bases from V and 4 bases from J, with 13 bases in between. Germline V gives CDR1 LGHNA, CDR2 YSLEER. This CDR3 has 15 residues. This CDR3 reads CASSPQRGGTGELFF. The DNA of the CDR3 is TGCGCCAGCAGCCCGCAGCGAGGGGGCACCGGGGAGCTGTTTTTT.

This chain uses TRBV10-3 with TRBJ2-1, with 16 bases that match TRBD2. The CDR3 is 16 residues long. V lost 6 bases, J lost 7 bases, and 6 bases stayed unmatched. Looked up from germline, CDR1 is ENHRY and CDR2 is SYGVKD. The CDR3 sequence is CAIRGLAGGPRNEQFF. The CDR3 region has the DNA TGTGCCATCAGGGGACTAGCGGGGGGGCCAAGGAATGAGCAGTTCTTC.

With regard to this clonotype: The junction does not match germline at one end; this may be a read error. The chain carries TRBV18 and TRBJ1-1; D is perhaps TRBD1 (5 bases). The CDR3 is 13 residues long. Germline V gene lookup returns CDR1 KGHSH and CDR2 LQKENI. The CDR3 loop reads CASSTGVGTEALF. Here the CDR3 DNA reads TGTGCCAGCTCCACGGGGGTGGGCACTGAAGCTCTCTTT.

This chain joins TRBV24-1 and TRBJ2-3; 10 bases are shared with TRBD2. CDR3 length: 15 residues. Germline trimming cut 4 bases from V and 6 bases from J; bases unmatched to any gene: 6. Germline CDR1 KGHDR, CDR2 SFDVKD. The CDR3 region is CATSEPSGSADTQYF. The DNA of the CDR3 is TGTGCCACCAGTGAGCCTAGCGGGAGTGCGGATACGCAGTATTTT.

The V gene is TRBV7-2, the J gene TRBJ1-2; tentatively, D is TRBD1 (6 bases). The CDR3 runs 15 residues. Germline assignment: CDR1 SGHTA and CDR2 FQGNSA. V was cut by 5 bases and J by 3 bases, with 16 bases left in between. The CDR3 spells CASSPPQGFDYGYTF. CDR3 coding DNA: TGTGCCAGCAGCCCCCCCCAGGGGTTTGACTATGGCTACACCTTC.

The chain joins TRBV7-2 to TRBJ1-2; D gene unclear. The CDR3 has 12 amino acids. V shed 5 bases and J shed 4 bases, with 8 bases lying between them. Per germline, CDR1 SGHTA and CDR2 FQGNSA. This CDR3 reads CASSTSIYGYTF. As DNA, the CDR3 is TGTGCCAGCAGCACCTCCATCTATGGCTACACCTTC.

The genes are TRBV19 and TRBJ2-6; D tentatively reads TRBD1 or TRBD2 (5 bases each). CDR1 is LNHDA, CDR2 SQIVND, per germline (reference sequence). The V end lost 3 bases, the J end lost 0 bases, and 6 bases lay between the germline ends. CDR3 size: 15 residues. The CDR3 region is CASSIGGSGANVLTF. DNA of the CDR3: TGTGCCAGTAGTATTGGGGGCTCTGGGGCCAACGTCCTGACTTTC. Complete variable domain (other parts from reference TRBV19 and TRBJ2-6): DGGITQSPKYLFRKEGQNVTLSCEQNLNHDAMYWYRQDPGQGLRLIYYSQIVNDFQKGDIAEGYSVSREKKESFPLTVTSAQKNPTAFYLCASSIGGSGANVLTFGAGSRLTVL.

A word on this clonotype: A read error may be the cause here, since a much bigger clone is one base away. Here the CDR3 DNA reads TGTGCCAGTAGTATAGTGCCAGGGAACTATGGCTACACCTTC. Protein sequence: CASSIVPGNYGYTF. V is TRBV19 and J is TRBJ1-2, with D perhaps matching TRBD1 (5 bases). This CDR3 is built from 14 residues. Trimming took off 1 base at V and 2 bases at J, with 8 bases between the two ends. From germline, CDR1 is LNHDA and CDR2 SQIVND (reference sequence).

This clonotype was detected many times. This rearrangement joins TRBV5-6 to TRBJ1-3; D not resolved. This CDR3 has 16 residues. The V gene lost 1 base and the J gene lost 1 base, with 12 bases spanning the gap. Germline CDR1 SGHDT, CDR2 YYEEEE. The CDR3 sequence is CASSLLMKGSGNTIYF. The CDR3 bases are TGTGCCAGCAGCTTGTTAATGAAGGGTTCTGGAAACACCATATATTTT.

This rearrangement joins TRBV5-1 to TRBJ2-7; 8 bases match TRBD2. Germline V CDR1 and CDR2: SGHRS, YFSETQ. V shed 0 bases, J shed 7 bases, and the junction held 6 bases outside the gene matches. The CDR3 runs 14 residues. DNA of the CDR3: TGCGCCAGCAGCTTGGATTTAGCGGGGAGGGAGCAGTACTTC. Translation gives CASSLDLAGREQYF.

This clonotype was seen ten or more times. This chain connects TRBV20-1 to TRBJ2-3, with D tentatively TRBD1 or TRBD2 (6 bases each). CDR3 size: 16 residues. CDR1 is DFQATT and CDR2 is SNEGSKA in the germline V gene (reference sequence). Trimming pared 0 bases from V and 0 bases from J, leaving 13 bases between. The CDR3 DNA reads TGCAGTGCTAGAGATAACCGGGGGCCCAGCACAGATACGCAGTATTTT. Translated, it gives CSARDNRGPSTDTQYF.

The gene calls are TRBV7-2 and TRBJ2-5; D not certain. Deletions cut 4 bases from V and 2 bases from J, with 8 bases between. This CDR3 is 13 amino acids long. CDR1 and CDR2 (germline): SGHTA, FQGNSA. CDR3 sequence reads: CASSSKVQETQYF. CDR3 coding DNA: TGTGCCAGCAGCTCTAAGGTACAAGAGACCCAGTACTTC.

The gene calls are TRBV19 and TRBJ2-1; 8 bases line up with TRBD2. With V trimmed by 5 bases and J by 9 bases, 15 bases remained unmatched. CDR3 length equals 16 residues. CDR1 and CDR2 (germline): LNHDA, SQIVND (reference sequence). The CDR3 protein is CASSPPRREEYPEQFF. CDR3 nucleotide sequence: TGTGCCAGTAGTCCACCTCGGCGGGAGGAGTATCCTGAGCAGTTCTTC.

The chain has TRBV4-3 and TRBJ1-5, with 7 bases lining up with TRBD1. CDR3 length equals 16 residues. V lost 0 bases to trimming and J lost 0 bases; unmatched junction nucleotides: 2. Germline CDR1 is LGHNA and CDR2 is YSLEER. DNA of the CDR3: TGCGCCAGCAGCCAAGAGACAGGGTATAGCAATCAGCCCCAGCATTTT. Translation gives CASSQETGYSNQPQHF.

The chain is built from TRBV5-4 and TRBJ1-1, with 7 bases identical to TRBD1. The CDR3 totals 16 residues. Germline assignment: CDR1 SGHNT and CDR2 YYREEE (reference sequence). The ends lost 3 bases at V and 10 bases at J; junction bases unmatched: 18. The CDR3 DNA reads TGTGCCAGCAGCTCCCTTACCTCGACAGGGTCCATGGTAGCTTTCTTT. Translating it yields CASSSLTSTGSMVAFF. The variable domain in full, completed from reference TRBV5-4 and TRBJ1-1, reads ETGVTQSPTHLIKTRGQQVTLRCSSQSGHNTVSWYQQALGQGPQFIFQYYREEENGRGNFPPRFSGLQFPNYSSELNVNALELDDSALYLCASSSLTSTGSMVAFFGQGTRLTVV.

This clonotype was counted at least ten times. This chain joins TRBV18 and TRBJ1-5; D not certain. The CDR3 is made up of 15 amino acids. Trimming took off 3 bases at V and 6 bases at J, with 15 bases between the two ends. Germline V gene data show CDR1 as KGHSH and CDR2 as LQKENI. The CDR3 region has the DNA TGTGCCAGCTCACCGGTTGAAGGGATCGGTCAGCCCCAGCATTTT. It codes for CASSPVEGIGQPQHF.

This clonotype was recorded many times. CDR3 sequence reads: CASSEGVMNTEAFF. DNA for the CDR3: TGTGCCAGCAGCGAGGGGGTCATGAACACTGAAGCTTTCTTT. J is TRBJ1-1 and V is TRBV9; D might be TRBD1 (6 bases). Trimming stripped 3 bases from V and 0 bases from J, with 9 bases between. Germline V CDR1 and CDR2: SGDLS, YYNGEE. CDR3 length: 14 residues.

The chain recombines TRBV20-1 with TRBJ2-7; tentative D call: TRBD1 (5 bases). CDR3 length: 15 residues. V was trimmed by 6 bases and J by 1 base, leaving 19 bases between them. The germline V gene has CDR1 DFQATT and CDR2 SNEGSKA (reference sequence). CDR3 sequence: CSAAAGSVNSYEQYF. The DNA of the CDR3 is TGCAGTGCCGCAGCAGGGTCGGTTAATTCCTACGAGCAGTACTTC.

The sample holds many counts of this clonotype. The chain joins TRBV30 to TRBJ1-2; no definite D call. This CDR3 has 14 amino acids. Germline V lookup: CDR1 GTSNPN, CDR2 SVGIG (reference sequence). Trimming pared 0 bases from V and 9 bases from J, leaving 17 bases between. Here the CDR3 DNA reads TGTGCCTGGAGTGTACCCGGGGTATTGGGAAGCTACACCTTC. This encodes CAWSVPGVLGSYTF. Filled out from reference TRBV30 and TRBJ1-2, the complete variable domain reads SQTIHQWPATLVQPVGSPLSLECTVEGTSNPNLYWYRQAAGRGLQLLFYSVGIGQISSEVPQNLSASRPQDRQFILSSKKLLLSDSGFYLCAWSVPGVLGSYTFGSGTRLTVV.

This clonotype was recorded many times. The gene calls are TRBV20-1 and TRBJ1-6, with 8 bases fitting TRBD1. The V segment lost 0 bases and the J segment 9 bases; nucleotides outside the gene matches: 10. The CDR3 runs 16 residues. Looked up from germline, CDR1 is DFQATT and CDR2 is SNEGSKA (reference sequence). The CDR3 loop reads CSARDTPGQGRSPLHF. CDR3 nucleotides: TGCAGTGCTAGAGACACCCCCGGACAGGGCCGTTCACCCCTCCACTTT.